This TCR beta chain comes out of a study of cytomegalovirus exposure and HLA in healthy donors. Study conclusions and caveats: Among the CMV-associated chains, three were confirmed in vitro as specific for CMV antigens. Associated with cytomegalovirus, according to the listing, were 150 to 200 TCR beta chains. One later analysis, an examination of the 100 to 150 validation repertoires, found that first-cohort TCR clusters tended to co-occur in them. The classifier reportedly diagnosed cytomegalovirus status with high sensitivity and specificity.

Germline V gene sequence: CDR1 MNHEY, CDR2 SVGAGI. The CDR3 totals 15 residues. V was pared by 4 bases and J by 6 bases, with 8 bases of the junction left unmatched. On this clone: Its antigen is unknown.

Profiled with immunoSEQ multiplex PCR; TCRdb holds only in-frame clones, not every one. Of 100,000 to 150,000 clones in the sample, roughly nine tenths were seen once. The J gene is TRBJ1-2, the V gene TRBV6-5; 10 bases agree with TRBD1. The sample consisted of PBMCs. The receptor's source is a woman aged 18-29 years in good health and CMV-seronegative. The CDR3 DNA is TGTGCCAGCAGTTCTCCCGGACAGGGGGGGAATGGCTACACCTTC. It specifies CASSSPGQGGNGYTF.